One sample yielded the 29 T cell receptor beta chains listed below, sequenced in a study of a mutant IDH1 vaccine in newly diagnosed glioma. Time point denoted: week 23, last vaccination. Alongside topical imiquimod, each dose of vaccine comprised 300 ug of mutant IDH1 20-mer peptide. Sequenced by immunoSEQ multiplex PCR; TCRdb stores in-frame clones only, minus some. The table has 35,000 to 50,000 clones, about 81% seen once. These TCRs are of unknown antigen specificity. Sequenced material: PBMCs, taken from a glioma patient whose treatment included an IDH1 peptide vaccine. The receptors here all came from a woman aged 18-29 years with glioma. Some clones in this sample may be carry-over from other donors' samples.

The chain joins TRBV10-2 to TRBJ2-3, with unresolved D. CDR1 and CDR2 from the germline V gene are WSHSY and SAAADI. With 4 bases removed from V and 2 bases from J, the gap between germline ends came to 4 bases. This CDR3 has 12 residues. The CDR3 is CASSATTDTQYF. The CDR3 nucleotides are TGCGCCAGCAGTGCTACCACAGATACGCAGTATTTT.

The chain combines TRBV29-1 with TRBJ2-7; no clear D. From germline, CDR1 is SQVTM and CDR2 ANQGSEA. The CDR3 spans 12 residues. With 3 bases removed from V and 6 bases from J, the gap between germline ends came to 12 bases. The CDR3 region is CSVDGGRREQYF. In DNA form, the CDR3 reads TGCAGCGTTGATGGTGGCCGTCGCGAGCAGTACTTC.

This chain joins TRBV5-4 and TRBJ2-3; D may match TRBD1 or TRBD2 (5 bases each). Trimming stripped 3 bases from V and 0 bases from J, with 11 bases between. The CDR3 runs to 15 residues. Germline CDR1 is SGHNT and CDR2 is YYREEE (reference sequence). The CDR3 sequence: CASSSPGPSTDTQYF. In nucleotides, the CDR3 is TGTGCCAGCAGCTCTCCGGGGCCCAGCACAGATACGCAGTATTTT.

The V and J genes are TRBV29-1 and TRBJ2-7; possibly TRBD1 for D (7 bases). CDR1 is SQVTM, CDR2 ANQGSEA, per germline. V shed 5 bases and J shed 2 bases, with 10 bases lying between them. The CDR3 length is 12 residues. As DNA, the CDR3 is TGCAGCGTTCGCGGGACAGCCTACGAGCAGTACTTC. Protein product: CSVRGTAYEQYF.

With respect to this clone: This sample includes further DNA sequences coding for the same CDR3. The V call is TRBV19, the J call TRBJ1-2, with 7 bases that match TRBD1. J lost 2 bases, V lost 4 bases, and 7 bases had no gene match. The CDR3 runs 15 residues. Looked up from germline, CDR1 is LNHDA and CDR2 is SQIVND (reference sequence). CDR3 DNA: TGTGCCAGTAGTACGCGAACAGGGGCCAACTATGGCTACACCTTC. Its translation is CASSTRTGANYGYTF.

The rearrangement links TRBV23-1 to TRBJ2-1, with TRBD1 identical over 7 bases. TRBV23-1 is placed among ORFs of uncertain function. The CDR3 loop spans 19 amino acids. Trimming cost V 3 bases and J 7 bases; bases outside gene matches: 21. The CDR3 here is CASSQFLGLGQLDRNEQFF. For the CDR3, the DNA is TGCGCCAGCAGTCAGTTCCTCGGACTGGGACAGTTGGACCGAAATGAGCAGTTCTTC.

V is TRBV7-2 and J is TRBJ1-3; no reliable D call. The germline V gene encodes CDR1 SGHTA and CDR2 FQGNSA. The CDR3 spans 16 residues. Trimming stripped 1 base from V and 0 bases from J, with 10 bases between. The CDR3 region is CASSLDGASSGNTIYF. The CDR3 nucleotides are TGTGCCAGCAGCTTAGATGGCGCTAGCTCTGGAAACACCATATATTTT.

The J gene is TRBJ2-5, the V gene TRBV18; D gene unclear. CDR3 length: 19 amino acids. V lost 0 bases and J lost 3, with 23 bases in between. Germline CDR1 reads KGHSH; CDR2 reads LQKENI. The CDR3 reads CASSPPRFGSNAPEETQYF. Written as DNA, the CDR3 is TGTGCCAGCTCACCACCGCGGTTCGGTTCCAACGCACCAGAAGAGACCCAGTACTTC.

The rearrangement links TRBV9 to TRBJ1-2; the D gene is possibly TRBD1 (6 bases). Germline V gene lookup returns CDR1 SGDLS and CDR2 YYNGEE. Trimming shortened V by 5 bases and J by 5 bases, and 16 bases separated the two germline ends. The CDR3 covers 14 residues. Here the CDR3 reads CASSRRDITYGYTF. The DNA of the CDR3 is TGTGCCAGCAGTCGCCGGGACATAACATATGGCTACACCTTC.

The chain joins TRBV11-2 to TRBJ1-2; D uncertain. Trimming stripped 0 bases from V and 5 bases from J, with 16 bases between. The CDR3 has 16 residues. Germline V gene data show CDR1 as SGHAT and CDR2 as FQNNGV. As DNA, the CDR3 is TGTGCCAGCAGCTTAGACGGACGGCCCGCTGGGTATGGCTACACCTTC. Its translation: CASSLDGRPAGYGYTF.

V gene TRBV19 combines with J gene TRBJ1-1; weak D call: TRBD1 (5 bases). Germline values: CDR1 LNHDA, CDR2 SQIVND (reference sequence). The CDR3 covers 16 residues. Trimming stripped 5 bases from V and 0 bases from J, with 16 bases between. CDR3 in DNA: TGTGCCAGTAGTGCCCTGAAAGGGGTGATGAACACTGAAGCTTTCTTT. This translates into CASSALKGVMNTEAFF.

The genes are TRBV15 and TRBJ2-5; no clear D. The germline V gene has CDR1 LNHNV and CDR2 YYDKDF (reference sequence). CDR3 length: 15 residues. The V gene lost 1 base and the J gene lost 5 bases, with 14 bases spanning the gap. The CDR3: CATSRGRLVRETQYF. The CDR3 nucleotides are TGTGCCACCAGCAGAGGTAGATTGGTCCGGGAGACCCAGTACTTC.

The chain uses TRBV29-1 and TRBJ1-1, with no clear D. The CDR3 loop spans 13 amino acids. Germline V gives CDR1 SQVTM, CDR2 ANQGSEA. V was shortened by 3 bases and J by 0 bases, with 8 bases between the two germline ends. CDR3 coding DNA: TGCAGCGTTGAGCGGAAAATGAACACTGAAGCTTTCTTT. The encoded protein is CSVERKMNTEAFF.

The gene calls are TRBV5-4 and TRBJ2-3; D ambiguous. Germline V gene data show CDR1 as SGHNT and CDR2 as YYREEE (reference sequence). Trimming shortened V by 6 bases and J by 1 base, and 12 bases separated the two germline ends. The CDR3 runs to 14 residues. DNA for the CDR3: TGTGCCAGCACCATTTCTCCACGCACAGATACGCAGTATTTT. Its protein product is CASTISPRTDTQYF.

This rearrangement joins TRBV6-4 to TRBJ1-1; the D gene is possibly TRBD1 (6 bases). Germline assignment: CDR1 MRHNA and CDR2 SNTAGT. Between the trimmed V and J ends, which lost 0 bases and 6 bases, there was a span of 11 bases. CDR3 length: 14 amino acids. CDR3 sequence (DNA): TGTGCCAGCAGTGACTCGGCGGGGGGCTCTGAAGCTTTCTTT. Protein sequence: CASSDSAGGSEAFF.

The chain joins TRBV6-1 to TRBJ1-2; 9 positions agree with TRBD1. Germline V CDR1 and CDR2: MNHNS, SASEGT. The CDR3 is 14 amino acids. Losses at the gene ends were 6 bases for V and 7 bases for J; bases not matched to a gene: 9. CDR3 DNA sequence: TGTGCCAGCAGCCGGGACAGGGTCGTACTTGGCTACACCTTC. Encoded protein: CASSRDRVVLGYTF.

The rearrangement uses TRBV10-3 and TRBJ2-7; TRBD2 aligns across 9 bases. The CDR3 is 14 amino acids. With V trimmed by 3 bases and J by 5 bases, 5 bases remained unmatched. CDR1 is ENHRY, CDR2 SYGVKD, per germline. In nucleotides, the CDR3 is TGTGCCATCAGTGAAGGTAGCGGGGGTGACGAGCAGTACTTC. Amino acid sequence: CAISEGSGGDEQYF.

The genes are TRBV14 and TRBJ1-2, with 9 bases that match TRBD1. This CDR3 has 15 residues. Germline V gene sequence: CDR1 SGHDN, CDR2 FVKESK. The V gene end was trimmed by 2 bases and the J gene end by 7 bases; junction bases not matched to a gene: 8. Written as DNA, the CDR3 is TGTGCCAGCAGCCAACCCGGGACAGGGAGTCGTGGCTACACCTTC. It encodes CASSQPGTGSRGYTF.

V gene TRBV30 combines with J gene TRBJ2-7, with 7 bases matching TRBD2. The germline gives CDR1 GTSNPN, CDR2 SVGIG (reference sequence). Trimming cost V 4 bases and J 3 bases; bases outside gene matches: 3. The CDR3 is 12 amino acids. The CDR3: CAWKAGDYEQYF. CDR3 DNA sequence: TGTGCCTGGAAGGCGGGGGACTACGAGCAGTACTTC.

This chain connects TRBV19 to TRBJ1-4, with D possibly being TRBD1 (6 bases). The CDR3 is 14 amino acids. The V and J ends lost 4 bases and 7 bases respectively, with 13 bases between them. Germline CDR1 reads LNHDA; CDR2 reads SQIVND (reference sequence). CDR3 nucleotides: TGTGCCAGTAGTAAGGGGGGCGATGGTGAAAAACTGTTTTTT. It translates to CASSKGGDGEKLFF.

The gene calls are TRBV7-9 and TRBJ1-5; perhaps TRBD1 as D (6 bases). The germline V gene encodes CDR1 SEHNR and CDR2 FQNEAQ (reference sequence). This CDR3 is 17 amino acids long. The V end was cut by 1 base, the J end by 5 bases, with 18 bases between. The CDR3 spells CASSLVAGRGFDQPQHF. Here the CDR3 DNA reads TGTGCCAGCAGCTTAGTTGCGGGCAGGGGATTTGATCAGCCCCAGCATTTT.

The CDR3 sequence is CASSQGSGGTEAFF. In DNA, the CDR3 is TGCGCCAGCAGCCAAGGATCAGGAGGCACTGAAGCTTTCTTT. The rearrangement uses TRBV4-1 and TRBJ1-1; D gene unclear. Germline V gene lookup returns CDR1 MGHRA and CDR2 YSYEKL. The V end lost 1 base, the J end lost 4 bases, and 10 bases lay between the germline ends. This CDR3 comprises 14 residues.

CDR3 residues: CASSAEIPYEQYF. The DNA for the CDR3 is TGTGCCAGCAGCGCCGAAATCCCCTACGAGCAGTACTTC. The chain couples TRBV11-2 to TRBJ2-7, with D uncertain. Germline CDR1 SGHAT, CDR2 FQNNGV. There are 13 residues in the CDR3. Trimming pared 5 bases from V and 2 bases from J, leaving 10 bases between.

The CDR3 spells CVTGIPYNEQFF. DNA for the CDR3: TGTGTAACAGGGATTCCCTACAATGAGCAGTTCTTC. The genes are TRBV27 and TRBJ2-1; perhaps TRBD1 as D (6 bases). The CDR3 has 12 amino acids. Germline V gene sequence: CDR1 MNHEY, CDR2 SMNVEV (reference sequence).

V and J are TRBV19 and TRBJ1-1; D is uncertain. This CDR3 has 13 residues. Trimming cost V 3 bases and J 7 bases, with 12 bases left between them. Germline CDR1 and CDR2: LNHDA and SQIVND (reference sequence). This CDR3 reads CASSIKVYNEAFF. The CDR3 DNA follows: TGTGCCAGTAGTATTAAAGTTTACAATGAAGCTTTCTTT.

The chain uses TRBV4-1 and TRBJ2-7; D remains unclear. The V gene lost 1 base and the J gene lost 3 bases, with 7 bases spanning the gap. The germline gives CDR1 MGHRA, CDR2 YSYEKL. There are 13 residues in the CDR3. The CDR3 region is CASSQVPDYEQYF. The CDR3 DNA follows: TGCGCCAGCAGCCAAGTACCCGACTACGAGCAGTACTTC.

The genes are TRBV19 and TRBJ1-1, with no clear D. CDR3 length: 12 amino acids. Trimming removed 6 bases from V and 1 base from J, with 6 bases in between. Germline V gene data show CDR1 as LNHDA and CDR2 as SQIVND (reference sequence). The CDR3 loop reads CASRLGNTEAFF. DNA for the CDR3: TGTGCCAGTAGACTGGGGAACACTGAAGCTTTCTTT.

The genes are TRBV7-9 and TRBJ2-7; the match to TRBD1 covers 8 bases. Germline V gene data show CDR1 as SEHNR and CDR2 as FQNEAQ (reference sequence). The V and J ends lost 4 bases and 4 bases, in that order; junction bases with no gene match: 3. This CDR3 spans 13 amino acids. CDR3: CASSSQGAYEQYF. CDR3 DNA: TGTGCCAGCAGCTCCCAGGGGGCTTACGAGCAGTACTTC.

This rearrangement joins TRBV19 to TRBJ2-7; 8 positions match TRBD1. The germline V gene encodes CDR1 LNHDA and CDR2 SQIVND (reference sequence). V lost 3 bases, J lost 0 bases, and 7 bases stayed unmatched. The CDR3 consists of 16 residues. In nucleotides, the CDR3 is TGTGCCAGTAGTATTGCGGACAGGGTGAGCTCCTACGAGCAGTACTTC. Protein product: CASSIADRVSSYEQYF.